This T cell receptor (beta chain) was recorded in a study of blood T cell repertoires in COVID-19. The table came from immunoSEQ multiplex PCR; TCRdb's copy has only in-frame clones and leaves some out. The profile shows under 150,000 clones, 88% of them singletons. V was clipped by 1 base and J by 3 bases; unmatched bases: 2. Looked up from germline, CDR1 is LNHNV and CDR2 is YYDKDF (reference sequence). The CDR3 length is 14 residues. The rearrangement joins TRBV15 to TRBJ2-5; 7 bases fit TRBD1. The source of this sequence is a man aged 50 to 59 with acute or convalescent COVID-19. The sample consisted of peripheral blood. CDR3 sequence (DNA): TGTGCCACCAGCAGAGCCGGGACAGAAGAGACCCAGTACTTC. Residues: CATSRAGTEETQYF.